The present entry profiles one TCR beta chain with its context. The antigen is not known. Looked up from germline, CDR1 is MNHNY and CDR2 is SVGAGI (reference sequence). The CDR3 runs 16 residues. V lost 2 bases and J lost 7; bases outside the gene matches: 11. The data are from a study of cytomegalovirus exposure and HLA in healthy donors. Primers for the PCR totalled 60 Vbeta and 13 Jbeta. Only in-frame clones appear in the TCRdb table, and some are missing; sequencing was by immunoSEQ multiplex PCR. The sample consists of about 220,000 clones, 75% to 90% of them appearing once. Broader study findings: In vitro confirmation showed three CMV-associated chains to be CMV antigen specific. Researchers catalogued over 150 TCR beta chains as cytomegalovirus-associated. Per a later analysis, HLA-associated TCR beta chains showed more clonal expansion than other, equally common TCR beta chains. A prior analysis recorded that most TCR beta V segments were productive about 87% or about 30% of the time.

This TCR came from a boy aged 2 to 10 in good health and CMV-seronegative. Source material: PBMCs. The V call is TRBV6-6, the J call TRBJ2-1; 7 nucleotides align to TRBD2. CDR3 amino acids: CASSYEGGSLGNEQFF. CDR3 DNA sequence: TGTGCCAGCAGTTACGAGGGCGGGAGCCTGGGAAATGAGCAGTTCTTC.